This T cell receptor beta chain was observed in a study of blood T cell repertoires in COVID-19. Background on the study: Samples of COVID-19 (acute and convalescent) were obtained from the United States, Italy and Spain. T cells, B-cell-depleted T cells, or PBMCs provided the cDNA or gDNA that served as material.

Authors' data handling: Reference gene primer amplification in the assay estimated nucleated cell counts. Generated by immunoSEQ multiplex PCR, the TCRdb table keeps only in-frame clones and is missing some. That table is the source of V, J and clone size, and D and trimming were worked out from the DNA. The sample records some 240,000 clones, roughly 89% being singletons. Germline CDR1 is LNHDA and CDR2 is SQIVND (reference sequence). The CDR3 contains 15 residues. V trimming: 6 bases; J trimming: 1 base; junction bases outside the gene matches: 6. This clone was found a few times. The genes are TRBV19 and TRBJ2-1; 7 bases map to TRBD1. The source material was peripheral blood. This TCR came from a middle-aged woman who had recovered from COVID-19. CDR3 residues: CASSERGRSYNEQFF. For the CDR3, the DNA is TGTGCCAGTAGCGAGAGGGGGCGTTCCTACAATGAGCAGTTCTTC.